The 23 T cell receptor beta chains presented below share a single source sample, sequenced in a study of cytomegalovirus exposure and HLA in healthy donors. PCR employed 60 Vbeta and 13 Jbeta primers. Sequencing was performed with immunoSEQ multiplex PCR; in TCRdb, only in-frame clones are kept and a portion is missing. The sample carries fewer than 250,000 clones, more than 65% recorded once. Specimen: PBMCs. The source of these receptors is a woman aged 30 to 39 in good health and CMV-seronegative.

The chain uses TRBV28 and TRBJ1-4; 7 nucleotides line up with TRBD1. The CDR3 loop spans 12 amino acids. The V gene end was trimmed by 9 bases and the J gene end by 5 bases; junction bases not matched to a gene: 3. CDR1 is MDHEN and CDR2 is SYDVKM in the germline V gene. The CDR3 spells CASQTGNEKLFF. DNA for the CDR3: TGTGCCAGTCAGACAGGGAATGAAAAACTGTTTTTT. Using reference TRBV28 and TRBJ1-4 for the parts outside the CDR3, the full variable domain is DVKVTQSSRYLVKRTGEKVFLECVQDMDHENMFWYRQDPGLGLRLIYFSYDVKMKEKGDIPEGYSVSREKKERFSLILESASTNQTSMYLCASQTGNEKLFFGSGTQLSVL.

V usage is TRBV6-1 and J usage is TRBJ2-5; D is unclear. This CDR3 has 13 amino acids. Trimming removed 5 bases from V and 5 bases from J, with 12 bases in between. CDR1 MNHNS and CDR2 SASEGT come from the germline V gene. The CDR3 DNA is TGTGCCAGCAGTATCTTTAGCCGGGAGACCCAGTACTTC. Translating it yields CASSIFSRETQYF.

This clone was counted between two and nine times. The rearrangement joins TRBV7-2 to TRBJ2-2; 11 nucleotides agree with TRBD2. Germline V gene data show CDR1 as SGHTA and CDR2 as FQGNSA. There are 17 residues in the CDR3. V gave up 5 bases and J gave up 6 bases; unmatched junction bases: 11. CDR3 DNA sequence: TGTGCCAGCAGCAAACGGAGGTCTAGCGGGAGGTCCGGGGAGCTGTTTTTT. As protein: CASSKRRSSGRSGELFF.

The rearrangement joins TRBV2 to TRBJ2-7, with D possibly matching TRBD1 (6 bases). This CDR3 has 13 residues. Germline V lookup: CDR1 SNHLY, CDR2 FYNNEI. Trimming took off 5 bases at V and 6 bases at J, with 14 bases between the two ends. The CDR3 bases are TGTGCCAGCAGTCTCACAGGGAGCGGCGAGCAGTACTTC. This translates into CASSLTGSGEQYF.

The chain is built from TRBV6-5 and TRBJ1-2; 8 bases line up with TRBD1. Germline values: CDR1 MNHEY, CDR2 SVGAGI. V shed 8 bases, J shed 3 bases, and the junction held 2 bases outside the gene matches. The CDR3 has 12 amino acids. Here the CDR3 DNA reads TGTGCCAGCCAGGGGGCCGACTATGGCTACACCTTC. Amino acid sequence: CASQGADYGYTF.

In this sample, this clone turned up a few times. CDR3 in amino acids: CASSYSTRGTEAFF. The CDR3 coding sequence is TGTGCCAGCAGTTACTCGACCCGGGGTACTGAAGCTTTCTTT. V is TRBV6-6 and J is TRBJ1-1, with D uncertain. CDR1 is MNHNY and CDR2 is SVGAGI in the germline V gene (reference sequence). The V gene lost 0 bases and the J gene lost 5 bases, with 10 bases spanning the gap. This CDR3 is 14 amino acids long.

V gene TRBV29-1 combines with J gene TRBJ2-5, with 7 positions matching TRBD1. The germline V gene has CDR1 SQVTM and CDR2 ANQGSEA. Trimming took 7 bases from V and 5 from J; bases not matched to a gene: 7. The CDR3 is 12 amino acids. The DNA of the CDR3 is TGCAGCGCCGAACAGGGGACCGAGACCCAGTACTTC. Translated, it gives CSAEQGTETQYF.

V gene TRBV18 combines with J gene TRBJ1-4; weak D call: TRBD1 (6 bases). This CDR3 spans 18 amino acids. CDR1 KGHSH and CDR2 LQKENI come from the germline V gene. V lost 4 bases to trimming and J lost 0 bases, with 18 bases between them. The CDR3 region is CASSRNAQGSSTNEKLFF. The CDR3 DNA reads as TGTGCCAGCTCACGCAACGCACAGGGCTCGTCAACTAATGAAAAACTGTTTTTT.

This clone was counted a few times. The CDR3: CASSTRQGANYGYTF. Written as DNA, the CDR3 is TGTGCCAGCAGTACTAGACAGGGGGCTAACTATGGCTACACCTTC. The rearrangement links TRBV27 to TRBJ1-2; 9 nucleotides agree with TRBD1. The junction had 4 bases not matched to a gene; V was cut back by 5 bases and J by 0 bases. CDR3 size: 15 residues. CDR1 is MNHEY, CDR2 SMNVEV, per germline (reference sequence).

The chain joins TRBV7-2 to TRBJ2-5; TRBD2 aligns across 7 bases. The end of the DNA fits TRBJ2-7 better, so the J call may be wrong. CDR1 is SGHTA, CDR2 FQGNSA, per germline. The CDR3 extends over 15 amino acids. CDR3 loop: CASSFSSQGGNEQYF. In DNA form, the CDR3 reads TGTGCCAGCAGCTTTAGCTCCCAGGGAGGGAACGAGCAGTACTTC.

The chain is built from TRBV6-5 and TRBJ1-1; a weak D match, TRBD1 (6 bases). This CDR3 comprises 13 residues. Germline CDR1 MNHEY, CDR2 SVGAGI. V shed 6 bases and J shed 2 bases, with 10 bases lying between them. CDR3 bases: TGTGCCAGCAGCTCCAGGGGTAACACTGAAGCTTTCTTT. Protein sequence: CASSSRGNTEAFF.

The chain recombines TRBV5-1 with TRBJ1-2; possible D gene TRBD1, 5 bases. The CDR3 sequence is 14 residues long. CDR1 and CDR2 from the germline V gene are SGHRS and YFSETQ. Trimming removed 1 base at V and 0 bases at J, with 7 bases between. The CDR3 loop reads CASSLSQANYGYTF. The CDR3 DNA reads TGCGCCAGCAGCTTGTCACAGGCTAACTATGGCTACACCTTC.

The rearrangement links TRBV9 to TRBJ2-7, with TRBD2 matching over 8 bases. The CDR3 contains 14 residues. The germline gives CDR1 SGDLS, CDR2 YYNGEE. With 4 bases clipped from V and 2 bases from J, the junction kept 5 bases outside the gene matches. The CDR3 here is CASSPDGGAYEQYF. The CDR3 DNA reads TGTGCCAGCAGCCCCGACGGGGGGGCCTACGAGCAGTACTTC.

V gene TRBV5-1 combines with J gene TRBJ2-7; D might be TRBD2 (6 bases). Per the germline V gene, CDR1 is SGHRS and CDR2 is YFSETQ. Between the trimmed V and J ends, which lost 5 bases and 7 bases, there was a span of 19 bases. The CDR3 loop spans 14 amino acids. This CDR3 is CASRGGDSAGEQYF. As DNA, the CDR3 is TGCGCCAGCAGGGGCGGGGACTCGGCGGGGGAGCAGTACTTC.

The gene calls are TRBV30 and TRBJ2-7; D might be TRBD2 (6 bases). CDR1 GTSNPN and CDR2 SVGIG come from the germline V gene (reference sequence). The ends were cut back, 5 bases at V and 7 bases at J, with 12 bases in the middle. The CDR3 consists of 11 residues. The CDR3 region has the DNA TGTGCCTGGGGGGGGTGGCGGGAGCAGTACTTC. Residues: CAWGGWREQYF.

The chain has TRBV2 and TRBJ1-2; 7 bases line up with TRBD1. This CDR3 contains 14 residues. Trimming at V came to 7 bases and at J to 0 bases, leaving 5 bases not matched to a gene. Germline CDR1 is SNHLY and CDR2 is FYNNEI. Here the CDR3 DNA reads TGTGCCAGCAAACCCGGGACAGCTAACTATGGCTACACCTTC. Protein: CASKPGTANYGYTF.

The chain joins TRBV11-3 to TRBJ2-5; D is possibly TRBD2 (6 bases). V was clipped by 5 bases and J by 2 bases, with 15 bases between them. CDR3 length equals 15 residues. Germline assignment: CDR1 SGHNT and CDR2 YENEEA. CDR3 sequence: CASSRRWDLQETQYF. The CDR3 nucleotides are TGTGCCAGCAGCCGCCGATGGGACTTACAAGAGACCCAGTACTTC.

CDR3 nucleotides: TGTGCCAGCAGCTTATCCGTTGAAGCTTTCTTT. It specifies CASSLSVEAFF. This chain joins TRBV7-8 and TRBJ1-1; no clear D gene. Germline V gene lookup returns CDR1 SGHVS and CDR2 FQNEAQ. The CDR3 is 11 residues long. Trimming removed 2 bases at V and 7 bases at J, with 5 bases between.

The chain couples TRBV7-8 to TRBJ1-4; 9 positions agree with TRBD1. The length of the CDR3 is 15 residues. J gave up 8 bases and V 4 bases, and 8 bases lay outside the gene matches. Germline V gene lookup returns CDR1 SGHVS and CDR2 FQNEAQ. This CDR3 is CASSSYRGRKEKLFF. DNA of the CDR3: TGTGCCAGCAGCTCCTACAGGGGGCGAAAGGAAAAACTGTTTTTT.

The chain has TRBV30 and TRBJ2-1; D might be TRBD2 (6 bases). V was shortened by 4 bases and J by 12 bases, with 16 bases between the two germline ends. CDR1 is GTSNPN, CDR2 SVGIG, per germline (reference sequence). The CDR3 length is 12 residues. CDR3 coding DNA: TGTGCCTGGACAAGTTCGGCGGGACTGCAGTTCTTC. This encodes CAWTSSAGLQFF.

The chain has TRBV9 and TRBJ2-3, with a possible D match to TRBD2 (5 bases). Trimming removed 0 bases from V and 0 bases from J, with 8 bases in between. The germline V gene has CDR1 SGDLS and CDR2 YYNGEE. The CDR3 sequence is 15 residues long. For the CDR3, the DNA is TGTGCCAGCAGCGTAGATAGCGCTAGCACAGATACGCAGTATTTT. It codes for CASSVDSASTDTQYF.

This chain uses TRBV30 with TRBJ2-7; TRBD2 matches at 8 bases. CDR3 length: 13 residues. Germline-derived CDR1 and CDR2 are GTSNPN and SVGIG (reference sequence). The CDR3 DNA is TGTGCGTTCGGACGGGAGGGTCGTTACGAGCAGTACTTC. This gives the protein CAFGREGRYEQYF.

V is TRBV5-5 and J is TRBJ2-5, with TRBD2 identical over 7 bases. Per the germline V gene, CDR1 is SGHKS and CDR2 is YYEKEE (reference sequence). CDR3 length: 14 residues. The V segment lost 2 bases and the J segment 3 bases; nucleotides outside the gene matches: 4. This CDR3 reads CASSFGGREETQYF. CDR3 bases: TGTGCCAGCAGCTTTGGAGGGAGGGAAGAGACCCAGTACTTC.